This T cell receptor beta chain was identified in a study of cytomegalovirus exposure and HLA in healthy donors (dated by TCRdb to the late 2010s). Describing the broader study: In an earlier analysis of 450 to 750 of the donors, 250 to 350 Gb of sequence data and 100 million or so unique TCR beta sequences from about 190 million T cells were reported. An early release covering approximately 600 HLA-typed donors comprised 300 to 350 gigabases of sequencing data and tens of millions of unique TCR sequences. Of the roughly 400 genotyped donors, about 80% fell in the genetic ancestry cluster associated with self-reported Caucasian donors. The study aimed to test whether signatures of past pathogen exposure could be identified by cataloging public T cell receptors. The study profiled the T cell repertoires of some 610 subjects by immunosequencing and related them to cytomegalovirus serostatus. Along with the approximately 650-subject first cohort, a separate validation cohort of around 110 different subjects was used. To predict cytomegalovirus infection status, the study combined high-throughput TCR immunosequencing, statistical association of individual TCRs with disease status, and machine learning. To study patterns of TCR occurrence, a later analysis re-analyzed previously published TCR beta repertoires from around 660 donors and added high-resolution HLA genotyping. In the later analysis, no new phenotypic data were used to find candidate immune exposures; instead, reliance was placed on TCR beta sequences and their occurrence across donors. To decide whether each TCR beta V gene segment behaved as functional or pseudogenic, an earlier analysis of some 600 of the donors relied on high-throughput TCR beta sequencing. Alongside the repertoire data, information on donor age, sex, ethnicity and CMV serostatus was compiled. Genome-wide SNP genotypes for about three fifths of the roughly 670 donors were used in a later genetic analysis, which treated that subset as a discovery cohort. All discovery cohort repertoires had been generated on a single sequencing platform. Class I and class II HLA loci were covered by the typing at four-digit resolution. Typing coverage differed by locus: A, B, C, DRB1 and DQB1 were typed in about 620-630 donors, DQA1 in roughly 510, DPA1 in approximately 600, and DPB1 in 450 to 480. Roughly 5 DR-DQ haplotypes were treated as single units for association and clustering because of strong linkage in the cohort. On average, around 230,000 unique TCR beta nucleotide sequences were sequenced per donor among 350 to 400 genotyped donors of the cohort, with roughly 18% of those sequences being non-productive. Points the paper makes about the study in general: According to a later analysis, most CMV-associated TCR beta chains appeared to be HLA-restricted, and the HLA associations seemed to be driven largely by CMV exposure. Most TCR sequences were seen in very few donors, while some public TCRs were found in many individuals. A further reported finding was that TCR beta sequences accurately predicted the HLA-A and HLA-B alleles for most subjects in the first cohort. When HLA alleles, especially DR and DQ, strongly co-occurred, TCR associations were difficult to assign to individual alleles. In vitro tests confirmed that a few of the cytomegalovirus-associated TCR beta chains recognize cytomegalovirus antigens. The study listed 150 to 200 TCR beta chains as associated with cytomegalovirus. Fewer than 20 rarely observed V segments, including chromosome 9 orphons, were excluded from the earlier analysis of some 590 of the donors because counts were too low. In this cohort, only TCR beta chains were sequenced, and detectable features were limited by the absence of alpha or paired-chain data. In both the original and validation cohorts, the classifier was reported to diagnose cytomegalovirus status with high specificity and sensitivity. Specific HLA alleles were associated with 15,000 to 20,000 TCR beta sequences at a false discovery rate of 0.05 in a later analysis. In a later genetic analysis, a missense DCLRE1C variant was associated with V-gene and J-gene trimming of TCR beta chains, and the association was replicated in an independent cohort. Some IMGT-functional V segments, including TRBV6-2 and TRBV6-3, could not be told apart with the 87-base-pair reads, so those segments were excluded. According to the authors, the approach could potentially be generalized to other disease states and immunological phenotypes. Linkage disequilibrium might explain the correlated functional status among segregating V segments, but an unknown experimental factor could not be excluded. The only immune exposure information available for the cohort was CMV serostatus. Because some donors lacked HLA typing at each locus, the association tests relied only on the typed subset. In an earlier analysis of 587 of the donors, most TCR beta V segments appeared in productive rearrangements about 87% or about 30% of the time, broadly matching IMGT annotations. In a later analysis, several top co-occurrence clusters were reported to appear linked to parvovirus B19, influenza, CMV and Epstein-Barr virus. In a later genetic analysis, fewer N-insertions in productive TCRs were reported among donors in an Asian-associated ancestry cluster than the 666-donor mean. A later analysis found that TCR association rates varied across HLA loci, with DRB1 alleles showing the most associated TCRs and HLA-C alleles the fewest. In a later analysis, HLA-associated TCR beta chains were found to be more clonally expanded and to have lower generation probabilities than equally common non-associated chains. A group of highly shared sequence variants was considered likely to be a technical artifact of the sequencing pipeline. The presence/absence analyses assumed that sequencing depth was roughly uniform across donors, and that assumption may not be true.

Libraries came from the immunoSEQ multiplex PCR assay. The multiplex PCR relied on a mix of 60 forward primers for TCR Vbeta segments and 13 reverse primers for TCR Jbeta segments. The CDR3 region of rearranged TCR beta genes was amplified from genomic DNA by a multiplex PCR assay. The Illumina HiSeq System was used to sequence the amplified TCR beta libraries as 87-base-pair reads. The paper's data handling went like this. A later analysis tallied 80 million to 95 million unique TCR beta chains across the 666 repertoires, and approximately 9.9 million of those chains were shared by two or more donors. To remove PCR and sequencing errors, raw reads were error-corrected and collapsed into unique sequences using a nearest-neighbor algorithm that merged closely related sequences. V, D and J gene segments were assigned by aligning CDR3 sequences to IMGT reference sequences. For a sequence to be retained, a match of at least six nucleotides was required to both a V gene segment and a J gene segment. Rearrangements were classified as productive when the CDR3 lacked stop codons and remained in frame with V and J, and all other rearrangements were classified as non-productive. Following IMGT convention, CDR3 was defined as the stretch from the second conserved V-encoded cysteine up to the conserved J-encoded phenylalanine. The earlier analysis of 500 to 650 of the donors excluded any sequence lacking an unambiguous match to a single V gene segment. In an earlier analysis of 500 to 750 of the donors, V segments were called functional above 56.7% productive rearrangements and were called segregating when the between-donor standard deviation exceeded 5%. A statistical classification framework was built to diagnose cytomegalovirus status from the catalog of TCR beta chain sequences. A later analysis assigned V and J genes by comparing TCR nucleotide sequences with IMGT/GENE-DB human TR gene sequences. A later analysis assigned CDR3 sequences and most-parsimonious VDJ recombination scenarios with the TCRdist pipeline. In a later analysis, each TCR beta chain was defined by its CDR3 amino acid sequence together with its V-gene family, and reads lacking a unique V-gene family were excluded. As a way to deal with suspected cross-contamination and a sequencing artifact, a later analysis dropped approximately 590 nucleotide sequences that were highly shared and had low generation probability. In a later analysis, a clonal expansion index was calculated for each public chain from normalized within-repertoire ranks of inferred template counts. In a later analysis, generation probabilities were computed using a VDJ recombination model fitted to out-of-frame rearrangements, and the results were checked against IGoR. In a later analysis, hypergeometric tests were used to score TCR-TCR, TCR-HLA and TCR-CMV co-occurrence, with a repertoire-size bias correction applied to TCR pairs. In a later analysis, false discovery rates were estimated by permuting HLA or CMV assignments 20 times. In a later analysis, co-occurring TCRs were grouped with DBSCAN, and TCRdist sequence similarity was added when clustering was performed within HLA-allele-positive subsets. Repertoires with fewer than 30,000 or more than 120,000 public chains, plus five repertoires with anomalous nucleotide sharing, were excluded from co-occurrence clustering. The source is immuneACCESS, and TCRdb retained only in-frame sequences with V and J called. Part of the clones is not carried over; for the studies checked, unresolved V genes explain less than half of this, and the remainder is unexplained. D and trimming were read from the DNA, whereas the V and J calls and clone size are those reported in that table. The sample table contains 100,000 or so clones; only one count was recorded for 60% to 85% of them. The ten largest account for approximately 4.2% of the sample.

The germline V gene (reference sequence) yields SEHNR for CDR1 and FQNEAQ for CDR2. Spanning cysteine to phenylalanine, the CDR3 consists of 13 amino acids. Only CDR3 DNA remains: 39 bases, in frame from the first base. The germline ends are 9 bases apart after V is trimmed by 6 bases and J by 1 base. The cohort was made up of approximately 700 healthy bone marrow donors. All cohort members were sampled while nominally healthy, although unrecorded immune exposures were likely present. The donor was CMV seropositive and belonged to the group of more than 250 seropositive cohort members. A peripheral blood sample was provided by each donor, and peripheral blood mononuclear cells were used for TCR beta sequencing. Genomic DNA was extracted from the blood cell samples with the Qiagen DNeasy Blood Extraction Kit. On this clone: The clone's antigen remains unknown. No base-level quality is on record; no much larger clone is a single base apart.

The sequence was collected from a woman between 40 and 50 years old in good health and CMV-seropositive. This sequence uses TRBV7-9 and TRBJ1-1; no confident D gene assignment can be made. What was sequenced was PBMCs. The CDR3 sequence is CASSYPQNTEAFF. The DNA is TGTGCCAGCAGTTACCCACAGAACACTGAAGCTTTCTTT.